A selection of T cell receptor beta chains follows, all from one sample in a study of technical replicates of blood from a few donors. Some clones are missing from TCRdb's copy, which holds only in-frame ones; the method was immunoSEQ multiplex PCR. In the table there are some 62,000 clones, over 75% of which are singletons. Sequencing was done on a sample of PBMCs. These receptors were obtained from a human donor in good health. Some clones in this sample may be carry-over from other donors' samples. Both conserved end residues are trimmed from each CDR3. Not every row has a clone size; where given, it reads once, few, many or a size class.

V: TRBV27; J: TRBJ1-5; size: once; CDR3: ASSITGGHQPQH
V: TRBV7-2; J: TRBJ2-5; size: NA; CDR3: ASGDSGRGTQY
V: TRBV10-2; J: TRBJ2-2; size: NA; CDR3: ASPGRQAGTGELF
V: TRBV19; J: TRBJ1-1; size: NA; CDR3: ATQGTSSEAF
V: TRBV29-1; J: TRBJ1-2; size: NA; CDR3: SAVTGMGDYGYT
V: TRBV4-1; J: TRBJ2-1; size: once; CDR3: ASSHPSPLAGEDEQF
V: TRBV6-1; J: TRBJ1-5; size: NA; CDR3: ATGTVYSNQPQH
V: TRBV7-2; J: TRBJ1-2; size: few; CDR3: ASSLAQDYGYT
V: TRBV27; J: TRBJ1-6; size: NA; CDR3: ASSFGMGNSPLH
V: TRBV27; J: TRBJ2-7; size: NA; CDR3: ASSSSRGEQY
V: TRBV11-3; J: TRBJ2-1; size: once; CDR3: ASSPRGGSNEQF
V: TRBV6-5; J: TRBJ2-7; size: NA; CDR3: ASQGAYEQY
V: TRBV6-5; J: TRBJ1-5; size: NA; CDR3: ASRRGQADQPQH
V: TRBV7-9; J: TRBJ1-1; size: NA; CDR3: ASSPDRMRAF
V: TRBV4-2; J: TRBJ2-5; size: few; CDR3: ASSQGGVGGVETQY